The clone carrying this T cell receptor (beta chain) came up many times. The V end lost 4 bases, the J end lost 3 bases, and 6 bases lay between the germline ends. Germline assignment: CDR1 SEHNR and CDR2 FQNEAQ (reference sequence). This CDR3 has 12 residues. Individual cDNA molecules (in the library) carried attached unique molecular identifiers. Authors' methods: Individual samples carried between about 23,224 and 690,600 TCRs, with approximately 100,000 as the median. MiXCR, run by TCRdb on the 5' RACE reads, gives a single entry per CDR3 protein. TCRdb, not the original authors, processed these V and J calls. The sample carries 120,000 to 150,000 distinct CDR3 sequences, 4.1% recorded once. Someone pulled total RNA out of unfractionated whole blood. This record comes from a study of human T cells and chemical hapten exposure.

V is TRBV7-9 and J is TRBJ1-1; no clear D. The TCR comes from a female donor in good health. The chain's CDR3 is CASSYLYTEAFF. CDR3 nucleotide sequence: TGTGCCAGCAGCTATTTGTACACTGAAGCTTTCTTT. Drawing the rest from reference TRBV7-9 and TRBJ1-1, the complete variable domain is DTGVSQNPRHKITKRGQNVTFRCDPISEHNRLYWYRQTLGQGPEFLTYFQNEAQLEKSRLLSDRFSAERPKGSFSTLEIQRTEQGDSAMYLCASSYLYTEAFFGQGTRLTVV.